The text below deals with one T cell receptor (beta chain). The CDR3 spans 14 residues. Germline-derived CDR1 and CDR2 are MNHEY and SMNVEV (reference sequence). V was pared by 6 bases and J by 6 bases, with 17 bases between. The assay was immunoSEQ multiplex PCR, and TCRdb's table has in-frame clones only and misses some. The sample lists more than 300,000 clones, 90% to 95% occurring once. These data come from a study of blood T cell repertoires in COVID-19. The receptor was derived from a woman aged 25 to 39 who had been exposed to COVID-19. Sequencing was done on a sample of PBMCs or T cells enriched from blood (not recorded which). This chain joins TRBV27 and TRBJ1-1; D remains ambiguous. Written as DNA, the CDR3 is TGTGCCAGCAGCCTACAGTCCTCAGGCGCTGAAGCTTTCTTT. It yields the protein CASSLQSSGAEAFF.